Presented here are 5 T cell receptor beta chains from one specimen sequenced in a study of cytotoxic CD8 clonotypes in ibrutinib-treated CLL. Only in-frame clones appear in the TCRdb table, and some are missing; sequencing was by immunoSEQ multiplex PCR. The table shows roughly 150,000 clones, with 81% occurring only once. The specimen comprised PBMCs, sampled after 12 months of ibrutinib treatment. These TCRs come from a human donor with chronic lymphocytic leukemia.

V gene TRBV4-1 combines with J gene TRBJ2-1, with 9 bases identical to TRBD2. Germline V gene lookup returns CDR1 MGHRA and CDR2 YSYEKL. This CDR3 is 16 amino acids long. V gave up 0 bases and J gave up 3 bases; unmatched junction bases: 3. Here the CDR3 DNA reads TGCGCCAGCAGCCAAGAAGTAGCGGGGGACTACAATGAGCAGTTCTTC. Protein product: CASSQEVAGDYNEQFF.

About this clone itself: The sample has other DNA sequences that encode this CDR3 too. The J gene is TRBJ1-6, the V gene TRBV4-1, with D uncertain. V lost 2 bases and J lost 7, with 21 bases in between. This CDR3 spans 18 amino acids. CDR1 MGHRA and CDR2 YSYEKL come from the germline V gene. The CDR3 DNA reads TGCGCCAGCAGCCAAAACACGTTCACGACTACCAAGAATTCACCCCTCCACTTT. Protein product: CASSQNTFTTTKNSPLHF.

The chain carries TRBV11-3 and TRBJ2-2, with 9 nucleotides matching TRBD1. Germline CDR1 is SGHNT and CDR2 is YENEEA. The CDR3 loop spans 15 amino acids. Germline trimming cut 5 bases from V and 2 bases from J; bases unmatched to any gene: 3. In nucleotides, the CDR3 is TGTGCCAGCAGCCGGGGACAGGGTAACACCGGGGAGCTGTTTTTT. As protein: CASSRGQGNTGELFF.

The chain carries TRBV6-6 and TRBJ2-7, with 7 bases fitting TRBD2. Losses at the gene ends were 6 bases for V and 1 base for J; bases not matched to a gene: 9. The CDR3 has 15 amino acids. CDR1 MNHNY and CDR2 SVGAGI come from the germline V gene (reference sequence). CDR3 protein: CASSSESGGSYEQYF. CDR3 nucleotide sequence: TGTGCCAGCAGCAGTGAGTCCGGGGGGTCCTACGAGCAGTACTTC.

CDR3: CASSGGQGGSSYEQYF. The DNA for the CDR3 is TGTGCCAGCAGTGGGGGACAGGGAGGCTCGAGCTACGAGCAGTACTTC. The rearrangement links TRBV2 to TRBJ2-7, with 9 bases fitting TRBD1. Per the germline V gene, CDR1 is SNHLY and CDR2 is FYNNEI. This CDR3 is 16 amino acids long. V lost 4 bases to trimming and J lost 3 bases; unmatched junction nucleotides: 10. The full variable domain, rest sourced from reference TRBV2 and TRBJ2-7, is EPEVTQTPSHQVTQMGQEVILRCVPISNHLYFYWYRQILGQKVEFLVSFYNNEISEKSEIFDDQFSVERPDGSNFTLKIRSTKLEDSAMYFCASSGGQGGSSYEQYFGPGTRLTVT.